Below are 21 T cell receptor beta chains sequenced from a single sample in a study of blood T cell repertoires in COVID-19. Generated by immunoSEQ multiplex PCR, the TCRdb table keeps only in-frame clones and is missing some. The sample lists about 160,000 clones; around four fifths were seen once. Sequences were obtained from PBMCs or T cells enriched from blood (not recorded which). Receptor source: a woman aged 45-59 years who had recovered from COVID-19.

The CDR3 spells CAWSVPERDQQYV. CDR3 nucleotides: TGTGCCTGGAGTGTACCTGAGCGGGACCAGCAGTACGTC. The chain uses TRBV30 and TRBJ2-7, with TRBD2 matching 7 bases. The CDR3 is 13 residues long. J lost 8 bases, V lost 0 bases, and 7 bases had no gene match. CDR1 and CDR2 (germline): GTSNPN, SVGIG (reference sequence).

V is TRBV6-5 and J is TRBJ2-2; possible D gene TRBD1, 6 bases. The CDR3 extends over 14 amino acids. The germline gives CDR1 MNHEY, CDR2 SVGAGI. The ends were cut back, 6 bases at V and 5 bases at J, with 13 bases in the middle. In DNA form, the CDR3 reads TGTGCCAGCAGGTCCCCAGGGGCGACCGGGGAGCTGTTTTTT. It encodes CASRSPGATGELFF.

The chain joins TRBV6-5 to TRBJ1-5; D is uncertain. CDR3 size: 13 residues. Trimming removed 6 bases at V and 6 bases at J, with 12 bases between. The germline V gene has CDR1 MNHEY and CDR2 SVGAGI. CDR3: CASRSGELQPQHF. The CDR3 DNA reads TGTGCCAGCAGAAGTGGGGAGCTTCAGCCCCAGCATTTT.

CDR3 sequence: CAISRSLTEAFF. In DNA form, the CDR3 reads TGTGCCATCAGTCGTAGTCTGACTGAAGCTTTCTTT. This sequence joins TRBV10-3 and TRBJ1-1; no reliable D call. The CDR3 is 12 amino acids. V was pared by 5 bases and J by 5 bases, with 9 bases between. The germline V gene has CDR1 ENHRY and CDR2 SYGVKD.

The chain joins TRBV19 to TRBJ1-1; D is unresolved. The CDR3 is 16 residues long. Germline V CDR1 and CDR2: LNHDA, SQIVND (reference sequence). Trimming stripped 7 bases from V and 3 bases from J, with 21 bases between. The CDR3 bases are TGTGCCAGTACCTCAAGCGGGAGCTGGGCGGACACTGAAGCTTTCTTT. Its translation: CASTSSGSWADTEAFF.

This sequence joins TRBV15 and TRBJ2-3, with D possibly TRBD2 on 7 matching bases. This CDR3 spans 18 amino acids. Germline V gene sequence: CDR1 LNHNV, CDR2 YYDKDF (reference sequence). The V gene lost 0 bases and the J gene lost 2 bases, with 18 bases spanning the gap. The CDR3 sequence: CATSRDQSLGGVTDTQYF. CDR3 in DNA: TGTGCCACCAGCAGAGATCAGTCCCTAGGGGGGGTCACAGATACGCAGTATTTT.

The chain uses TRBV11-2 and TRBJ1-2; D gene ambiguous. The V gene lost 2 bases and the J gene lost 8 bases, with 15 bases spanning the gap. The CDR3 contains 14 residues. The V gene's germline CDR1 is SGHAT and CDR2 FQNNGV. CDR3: CASSLTIREYGYTF. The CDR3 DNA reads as TGTGCCAGCAGCTTAACCATCCGGGAATACGGCTACACCTTC.

The CDR3 DNA is TGTGCCAGTACACTTCGGGACAGCTCTAACTATGGCTACACCTTC. It codes for CASTLRDSSNYGYTF. The V and J genes are TRBV6-5 and TRBJ1-2; 7 bases fit TRBD1. The CDR3 is 15 residues long. V dropped 9 bases and J dropped 0; count of bases not matched to a gene: 10. Germline lookup yields CDR1 MNHEY and CDR2 SVGAGI.

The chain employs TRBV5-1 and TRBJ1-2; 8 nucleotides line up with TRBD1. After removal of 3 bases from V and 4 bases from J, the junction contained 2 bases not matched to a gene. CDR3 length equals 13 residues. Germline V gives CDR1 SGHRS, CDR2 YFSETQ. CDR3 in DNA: TGCGCCAGCAGCTCGGGACAGGTCTATGGCTACACCTTC. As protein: CASSSGQVYGYTF.

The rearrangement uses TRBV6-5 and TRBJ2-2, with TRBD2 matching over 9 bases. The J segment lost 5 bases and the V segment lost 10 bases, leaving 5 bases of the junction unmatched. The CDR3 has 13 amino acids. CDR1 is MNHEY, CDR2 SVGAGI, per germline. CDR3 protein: CANQRGDTGELFF. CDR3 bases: TGTGCCAACCAGCGGGGGGATACCGGGGAGCTGTTTTTT.

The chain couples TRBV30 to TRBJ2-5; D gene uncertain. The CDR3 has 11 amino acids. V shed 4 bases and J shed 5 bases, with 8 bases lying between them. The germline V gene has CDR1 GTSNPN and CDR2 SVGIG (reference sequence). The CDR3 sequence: CAWNQLETQYF. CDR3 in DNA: TGTGCCTGGAATCAATTGGAGACCCAGTACTTC.

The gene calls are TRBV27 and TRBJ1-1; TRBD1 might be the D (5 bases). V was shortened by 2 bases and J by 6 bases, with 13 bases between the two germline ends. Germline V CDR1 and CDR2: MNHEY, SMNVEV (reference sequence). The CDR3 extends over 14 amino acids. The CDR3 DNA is TGTGCCAGCAGTTTACGGGGGGAAGGCCCTGAAGCTTTCTTT. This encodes CASSLRGEGPEAFF.

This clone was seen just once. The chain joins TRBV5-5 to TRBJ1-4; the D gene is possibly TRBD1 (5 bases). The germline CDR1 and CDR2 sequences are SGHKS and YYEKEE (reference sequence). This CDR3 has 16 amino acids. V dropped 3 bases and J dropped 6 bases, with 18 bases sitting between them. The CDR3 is CASSWSPGGGDEKLFF. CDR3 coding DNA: TGTGCCAGCAGCTGGTCCCCCGGGGGTGGAGATGAAAAACTGTTTTTT.

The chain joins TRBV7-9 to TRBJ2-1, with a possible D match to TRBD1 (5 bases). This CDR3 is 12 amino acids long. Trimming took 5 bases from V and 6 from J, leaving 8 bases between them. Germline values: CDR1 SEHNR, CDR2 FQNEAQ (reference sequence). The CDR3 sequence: CASSPTGNEQFF. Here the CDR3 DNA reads TGTGCCAGCAGCCCAACAGGCAATGAGCAGTTCTTC.

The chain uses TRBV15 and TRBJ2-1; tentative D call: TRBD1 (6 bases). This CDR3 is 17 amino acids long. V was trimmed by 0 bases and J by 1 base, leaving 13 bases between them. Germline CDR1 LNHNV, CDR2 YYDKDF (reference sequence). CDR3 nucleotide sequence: TGTGCCACCAGCAGAGATGCAGGGGCTATTTCCTACAATGAGCAGTTCTTC. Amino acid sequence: CATSRDAGAISYNEQFF.

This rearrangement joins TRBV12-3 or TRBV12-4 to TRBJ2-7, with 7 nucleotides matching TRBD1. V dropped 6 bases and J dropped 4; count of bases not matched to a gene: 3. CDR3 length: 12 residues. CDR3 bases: TGTGCCAGCAGCCTACAGGGGTACGAGCAGTACGTC. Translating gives CASSLQGYEQYV.

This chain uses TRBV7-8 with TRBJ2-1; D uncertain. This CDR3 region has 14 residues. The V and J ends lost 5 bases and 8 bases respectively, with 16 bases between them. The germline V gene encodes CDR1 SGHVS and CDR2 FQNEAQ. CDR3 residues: CASSPGSLGHEQFF. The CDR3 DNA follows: TGTGCCAGCAGCCCCGGGTCCCTTGGCCATGAGCAGTTCTTC.

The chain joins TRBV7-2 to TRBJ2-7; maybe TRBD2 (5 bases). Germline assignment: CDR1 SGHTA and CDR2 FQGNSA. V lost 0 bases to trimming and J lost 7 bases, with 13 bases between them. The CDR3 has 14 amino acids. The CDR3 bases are TGTGCCAGCAGCTTAGCGGAGGCAGGACTGGAGCAGTACGTC. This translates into CASSLAEAGLEQYV.

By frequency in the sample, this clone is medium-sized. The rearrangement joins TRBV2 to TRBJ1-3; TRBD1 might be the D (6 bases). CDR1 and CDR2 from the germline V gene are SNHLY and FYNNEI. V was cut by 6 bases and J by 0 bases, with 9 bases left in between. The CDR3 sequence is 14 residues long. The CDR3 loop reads CASREDSSGNTIYF. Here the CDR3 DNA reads TGTGCCAGCAGGGAGGACAGCTCTGGAAACACCATATATTTT.

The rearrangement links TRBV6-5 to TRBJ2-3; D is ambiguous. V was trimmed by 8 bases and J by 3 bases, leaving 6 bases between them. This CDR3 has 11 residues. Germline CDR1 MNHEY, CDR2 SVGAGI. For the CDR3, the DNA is TGTGCCAGCTATCTGACAGATACGCAGTATTTT. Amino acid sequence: CASYLTDTQYF.

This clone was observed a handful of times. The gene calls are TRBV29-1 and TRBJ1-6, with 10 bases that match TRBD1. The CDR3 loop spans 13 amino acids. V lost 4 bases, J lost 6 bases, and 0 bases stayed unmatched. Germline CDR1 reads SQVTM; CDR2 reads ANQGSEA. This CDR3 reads CSVGTGGNSPLHF. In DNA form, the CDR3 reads TGCAGCGTTGGGACAGGGGGTAATTCACCCCTCCACTTT. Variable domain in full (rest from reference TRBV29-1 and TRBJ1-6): SAVISQKPSRDICQRGTSLTIQCQVDSQVTMMFWYRQQPGQSLTLIATANQGSEATYESGFVIDKFPISRPNLTFSTLTVSNMSPEDSSIYLCSVGTGGNSPLHFGNGTRLTVT.